This record looks at one T cell receptor beta chain sequence and its context. The antigen is undetermined. The investigators split CD4+ cells into a CD45RA+ naive subset and a CD45RA-negative memory subset. The data were taken from a study of shared clonotypes between healthy human individuals. On the study more broadly: The study used three CD4 naive, three CD4 memory, two CD8 naive and one CD8 memory plate per donor. General study points: Having only a few donors restricted how much genetic and exposure-history diversity was captured.

This table comes from immunoSEQ multiplex PCR, and its TCRdb copy is limited to in-frame clones, with some not included. This sample has around 2.3 million clones, with approximately 94% found just once. The CDR3 totals 16 residues. Germline CDR1 LNHDA, CDR2 SQIVND (reference sequence). V gave up 4 bases and J gave up 2 bases, with 18 bases separating them. What was sequenced was naive CD4+ T cells sorted from blood. Subset: CD45RA+ positively selected. The source of this sequence is a man between 18 and 29 years old in good health. J is TRBJ2-7 and V is TRBV19, with D perhaps TRBD1 or TRBD2 (5 bases each). The CDR3 nucleotides are TGTGCCAGTAGTAGCGCCGGGGCCCGTGGCACCTACGAGCAGTACTTC. It translates to CASSSAGARGTYEQYF.